The T cell receptor beta chain described here comes from a study of cytotoxic CD8 clonotypes in ibrutinib-treated CLL. Study context: Some 10 relapsed/refractory, some 16 treatment-naive; approximately 18 IGHV unmutated. Response samples came after a median about 11 months of treatment, range 6 to 36. Findings and limits, study-wide: Clonality increased at ibrutinib response and stayed stable in sustained remission. At progression, however, it fell back toward baseline.

Roughly 1.9 micrograms of genomic DNA (from cryopreserved PBMCs) were used for TCR beta libraries. Trimming pared 6 bases from V and 1 base from J, leaving 6 bases between. The length of the CDR3 is 12 residues. Germline CDR1 is SNHLY and CDR2 is FYNNEI. Repertoires were generated with immunoSEQ multiplex PCR, while TCRdb's copy carries only in-frame clones and drops some. The sample holds 100,000 to 150,000 clones, approximately 85% seen once. Points on this clone: The antigen is undetermined.

Sequences were derived from PBMCs, sampled after 24 months of ibrutinib treatment. The TCR sequence derives from a human donor with chronic lymphocytic leukemia. The chain combines TRBV2 with TRBJ1-2; D not certain. The CDR3 sequence: CASRADNYGYTF. The CDR3 DNA sequence: TGTGCCAGCAGGGCAGATAACTATGGCTACACCTTC.